Each of the 24 T cell receptor beta chains below was sequenced from the same sample in a study of identical twins. TCRdb fed the 5' RACE reads into MiXCR, producing one record per CDR3 protein. Of 450,000 or so distinct CDR3 sequences in the sample, approximately 24% were seen once. These data were also filed under a second study, of T cells expressing NK-cell markers.

The sequenced sample consisted of CD4+ T cells sorted from blood. All receptors come from a woman aged 18-29 years in good health.

This clonotype was observed a handful of times. The chain is built from TRBV5-1 and TRBJ2-7; a possible D gene is TRBD1 (7 bases). The germline gives CDR1 SGHRS, CDR2 YFSETQ. Trimming removed 3 bases at V and 5 bases at J, with 18 bases between. The CDR3 length is 15 residues. CDR3 nucleotides: TGCGCCAGCAGCTCGCGGGACAGAGGAGGGGACGAGCAGTACTTC. Residues: CASSSRDRGGDEQYF.

The sample holds a few counts of this clonotype. The chain joins TRBV7-6 to TRBJ2-1; TRBD2 matches 15 bases. The CDR3 has 17 residues. Germline CDR1 reads SGHVS; CDR2 reads FNYEAQ. V was clipped by 5 bases and J by 6 bases; unmatched bases: 8. CDR3 DNA sequence: TGTGCCAGCAGCCACCTAGGACTAGCGGGGGGGTCCAATGAGCAGTTCTTC. Its translation: CASSHLGLAGGSNEQFF.

This chain uses TRBV6-5 with TRBJ1-2, with D possibly TRBD1 on 6 matching bases. V lost 4 bases and J 3 bases, leaving 12 bases between the germline ends. Germline CDR1 MNHEY, CDR2 SVGAGI. There are 14 residues in the CDR3. CDR3: CASSSAGADYGYTF. CDR3 nucleotide sequence: TGTGCCAGCAGTTCGGCGGGGGCCGACTATGGCTACACCTTC.

This rearrangement joins TRBV20-1 to TRBJ2-7; 9 nucleotides line up with TRBD2. V lost 6 bases to trimming and J lost 2 bases; unmatched junction nucleotides: 14. Germline values: CDR1 DFQATT, CDR2 SNEGSKA (reference sequence). This CDR3 comprises 16 residues. The CDR3 DNA follows: TGCAGTGCGACAGAGGCCCTCTCTAGCGGGACCTACGAGCAGTACTTC. It yields the protein CSATEALSSGTYEQYF.

This clonotype was observed a few times. This chain connects TRBV14 to TRBJ1-1, with TRBD1 matching over 7 bases. The germline gives CDR1 SGHDN, CDR2 FVKESK. J was trimmed by 2 bases and V by 3 bases; bases with no gene match: 6. There are 15 residues in the CDR3. This CDR3 is CASSQYTGANTEAFF. The CDR3 DNA reads TGTGCCAGCAGCCAGTACACAGGGGCCAACACTGAAGCTTTCTTT.

CDR3 DNA sequence: TGCGCCAGCAGCGACTCCTGGGGGGACGAGCAGTACTTC. Protein sequence: CASSDSWGDEQYF. This sequence joins TRBV5-1 and TRBJ2-7; D is possibly TRBD2 (6 bases). From germline, CDR1 is SGHRS and CDR2 YFSETQ. V shed 4 bases and J shed 5 bases, with 13 bases lying between them. This CDR3 has 13 amino acids.

The chain carries TRBV20-1 and TRBJ1-2; D not certain. V shed 6 bases and J shed 4 bases, with 18 bases lying between them. The CDR3 runs 14 residues. The germline V gene encodes CDR1 DFQATT and CDR2 SNEGSKA (reference sequence). The CDR3 loop is CSATDPFKGYGYTF. CDR3 bases: TGCAGTGCAACCGACCCCTTCAAGGGCTATGGCTACACCTTC.

This chain's CDR3 is CASHLPGTEAFF. The CDR3 DNA reads as TGTGCCAGCCACTTGCCAGGCACTGAAGCTTTCTTT. The chain uses TRBV12-3 or TRBV12-4 and TRBJ1-1, with D unresolved. CDR3 length equals 12 residues. V dropped 8 bases and J dropped 4 bases, with 11 bases sitting between them.

The chain uses TRBV20-1 and TRBJ2-1; 8 nucleotides align to TRBD2. Germline CDR1 and CDR2: DFQATT and SNEGSKA (reference sequence). The CDR3 runs to 15 residues. V trimming: 0 bases; J trimming: 6 bases; junction bases outside the gene matches: 7. This chain's CDR3 is CSARDVRTSSNEQFF. CDR3 bases: TGCAGTGCTAGAGATGTACGGACTAGCAGCAATGAGCAGTTCTTC.

There are a few counts of this clonotype. V usage is TRBV12-3 or TRBV12-4 and J usage is TRBJ1-1; D gene ambiguous. V shed 3 bases and J shed 5 bases, with 7 bases lying between them. The CDR3 extends over 12 amino acids. DNA of the CDR3: TGTGCCAGCAGTTTTAGAATAACTGAAGCTTTCTTT. Translation gives CASSFRITEAFF.

The chain carries TRBV6-5 and TRBJ1-1; no reliable D call. This CDR3 comprises 14 residues. Between the trimmed V and J ends, which lost 0 bases and 8 bases, there was a span of 13 bases. Germline-derived CDR1 and CDR2 are MNHEY and SVGAGI. CDR3 in amino acids: CASSYSNVAPEAFF. In nucleotides, the CDR3 is TGTGCCAGCAGTTACTCGAATGTAGCTCCAGAAGCTTTCTTT.

This clonotype was detected ten times or more. The CDR3 sequence: CASRDSSGNTIYF. DNA of the CDR3: TGTGCCAGCAGGGACAGCTCTGGAAACACCATATATTTT. The genes are TRBV2 and TRBJ1-3, with D possibly TRBD1 on 6 matching bases. In germline, CDR1 is SNHLY, CDR2 FYNNEI. Trimming left V 6 bases short and J 0 bases short, with 6 bases between. The CDR3 runs to 13 residues.

In this sample, this clonotype turned up a few times. The genes are TRBV20-1 and TRBJ1-5; perhaps TRBD1 as D (5 bases). The CDR3 has 13 amino acids. V was trimmed by 6 bases and J by 8 bases, leaving 17 bases between them. CDR1 and CDR2 from the germline V gene are DFQATT and SNEGSKA (reference sequence). The CDR3 reads CSATGTYLEPQHF. CDR3 bases: TGCAGTGCCACCGGGACTTATCTCGAGCCCCAGCATTTT.

This clonotype was counted many times. The chain has TRBV29-1 and TRBJ2-1; 9 positions match TRBD2. Germline trimming cut 1 base from V and 0 bases from J; bases unmatched to any gene: 7. The CDR3 runs 17 residues. Germline V gene lookup returns CDR1 SQVTM and CDR2 ANQGSEA. CDR3 protein: CSVEASGRFFSYNEQFF. In DNA, the CDR3 is TGCAGCGTTGAAGCGAGCGGGAGGTTTTTCTCCTACAATGAGCAGTTCTTC.

The chain is built from TRBV20-1 and TRBJ2-2, with 7 bases lining up with TRBD2. CDR1 is DFQATT, CDR2 SNEGSKA, per germline (reference sequence). V trimming: 6 bases; J trimming: 1 base; junction bases outside the gene matches: 2. This CDR3 spans 13 amino acids. The CDR3 DNA reads TGCAGTGCGGCGGGGGAGAACACCGGGGAGCTGTTTTTT. Protein product: CSAAGENTGELFF.

This clonotype was found many times. This chain uses TRBV12-5 with TRBJ1-6; the D is unclear. V lost 7 bases, J lost 0 bases, and 7 bases lay in between. The V gene's germline CDR1 is LGHNT and CDR2 FRNRAP. The CDR3 consists of 14 residues. CDR3 coding DNA: TGTGCTAGTGCCAATAGCTCCTATAATTCACCCCTCCACTTT. Translated, it gives CASANSSYNSPLHF. Looking up the rest from reference TRBV12-5 and TRBJ1-6 gives the full variable domain: DARVTQTPRHKVTEMGQEVTMRCQPILGHNTVFWYRQTMMQGLELLAYFRNRAPLDDSGMPKDRFSAEMPDATLATLKIQPSEPRDSAVYFCASANSSYNSPLHFGNGTRLTVT.

The chain has TRBV10-1 and TRBJ2-2, with 8 bases matching TRBD1. The CDR3 is made up of 15 amino acids. Losses at the gene ends were 5 bases for V and 2 bases for J; bases not matched to a gene: 4. CDR1 and CDR2 from the germline V gene are WNHNN and SYGVQD (reference sequence). The CDR3 region has the DNA TGCGCCAGCAGTCGAGGACAGGGAAACACCGGGGAGCTGTTTTTT. Its translation: CASSRGQGNTGELFF.

This clonotype was found a few times. The rearrangement joins TRBV7-9 to TRBJ2-7, with 7 bases lining up with TRBD1. The CDR3 runs 11 residues. The V segment lost 6 bases and the J segment 10 bases; nucleotides outside the gene matches: 6. Germline V gives CDR1 SEHNR, CDR2 FQNEAQ (reference sequence). The CDR3 bases are TGTGCCAGCAGGGAACAGGGGCCCCAGTACTTC. Translating gives CASREQGPQYF.

This clonotype showed up just a few times. This chain uses TRBV29-1 with TRBJ2-1; 7 bases line up with TRBD2. Trimming removed 4 bases from V and 2 bases from J; junction bases left unmatched: 5. CDR1 SQVTM and CDR2 ANQGSEA come from the germline V gene. CDR3 length: 14 amino acids. This CDR3 reads CSVVLAETYNEQFF. In DNA, the CDR3 is TGCAGCGTTGTTCTAGCGGAAACCTACAATGAGCAGTTCTTC.

This clonotype has more than one count but fewer than ten. The rearrangement uses TRBV5-1 and TRBJ1-1; D remains unclear. The V end was cut by 1 base, the J end by 0 bases, with 10 bases between. The germline CDR1 and CDR2 sequences are SGHRS and YFSETQ. The length of the CDR3 is 15 residues. The DNA for the CDR3 is TGCGCCAGCAGCTTGCTGGGCTCCATGAACACTGAAGCTTTCTTT. Amino acids: CASSLLGSMNTEAFF.

In DNA form, the CDR3 reads TGTGCCAGCCAGTTTGGGACTAGCGGGCAAACTCGTCAGCAGTACTTC. Encoded protein: CASQFGTSGQTRQQYF. The chain has TRBV12-3 or TRBV12-4 and TRBJ2-7; 12 positions agree with TRBD2. The V and J ends lost 8 bases and 8 bases, in that order; junction bases with no gene match: 16. This CDR3 comprises 16 residues.

The chain recombines TRBV7-7 with TRBJ2-1; no definite D call. Trimming took off 6 bases at V and 5 bases at J, with 11 bases between the two ends. Germline V CDR1 and CDR2: SSHAT, FNYEAQ (reference sequence). The CDR3 length is 13 residues. Here the CDR3 DNA reads TGTGCCAGCAGTCAAGCAACCAACAATGAGCAGTTCTTC. It translates to CASSQATNNEQFF.

This clonotype was detected a few times. The V call is TRBV20-1, the J call TRBJ2-7, with a possible D match to TRBD1 (6 bases). The CDR3 covers 15 residues. In germline, CDR1 is DFQATT, CDR2 SNEGSKA (reference sequence). The V end lost 5 bases, the J end lost 0 bases, and 17 bases lay between the germline ends. CDR3 coding DNA: TGCAGTGCTTTGACAGGTTACGAACACTCCTACGAGCAGTACTTC. Protein product: CSALTGYEHSYEQYF.

The chain combines TRBV7-9 with TRBJ1-5; unclear D gene. The CDR3 has 9 amino acids. Germline V gives CDR1 SEHNR, CDR2 FQNEAQ (reference sequence). With 5 bases removed from V and 15 bases from J, the gap between germline ends came to 8 bases. The CDR3 loop is CASSPRSHF. The CDR3, as DNA: TGTGCCAGCAGCCCGCGATCGCATTTT.